This T cell receptor beta chain was sequenced during a study of shared clonotypes between healthy human individuals (dated by TCRdb to the early 2020s). Notes on the research overall: The cohort comprised a couple of women and three men aged 18 to 49 years. For each donor, CD4 naive and CD4 memory were each given three plates, CD8 naive was given two plates, and CD8 memory was given one plate. Blood TCR repertoires of roughly five healthy adults were deeply sequenced to estimate repertoire size and the extent of clonotype sharing between individuals. To increase sequencing depth and limit assay-specific biases, different laboratories used diverse techniques to prepare libraries and sequence TCR repertoires. Leukapheresis yielded between about 0.85 and 9.5 billion PBMCs per donor. General study outcomes and caveats: Sharing across a handful of donors was observed for around 5% of naive CD4, 3% to 3.5% of naive CD8, over 2% of memory CD4, and 0.4% of memory CD8 clonotypes. Clonotypes shared by all four sorted-subset donors showed higher generation probabilities than non-shared clonotypes. Based on pairwise subsampling, the degree of clonotype sharing among donors was expected to be affected by sequencing depth. Even with the large sequencing depth, rarefaction of the sorted-subset datasets indicated that sequencing was incomplete. Because the study included a small number of donors, the genetic and exposure-history diversity represented was limited. Sampling was limited to blood, and TCR repertoires in tissue likely differ from TCR repertoires in blood. Larger estimated clonotype richness was generally found for naive subsets than for memory subsets.

V sheds 5 bases and J sheds 6 bases, leaving 9 bases between their ends. CDR1 is given as SGHTA and CDR2 as FQGTGA, both from the germline V gene. From the cysteine up to the phenylalanine, the CDR3 has a length of 12 residues. This entry keeps only the CDR3 DNA: 36 bases, framed from base 1. This clone was observed a single time. The antigen it recognizes is unknown. The record has no base qualities; no much larger clone is one base away. The donors were healthy, HIV-negative adults with no recently reported acute infections or vaccinations. Only Caucasian adults living in Nashville, Tennessee, USA were represented among the donors. CD8 memory samples combined magnetically selected CD45RO+ cells with CCR7-negative CD45RA+ effector memory (TemRA) cells. Blood was obtained by leukapheresis, after which PBMCs were separated by Ficoll-Histopaque density gradient centrifugation and cryopreserved in liquid nitrogen vapor phase. Analytical flow cytometry was used to check the purity and quantity of every magnetically sorted T cell population. Genomic DNA was isolated from every sorted fraction and measured by UV absorbance on a Nanodrop 2000c.

Using the deep immunoSEQ assay, multiplex PCR amplified TCR CDR3 regions from genomic DNA. For each cell subset, the extracted genomic DNA was distributed evenly across all wells of several immunoSEQ 96-well plates, and each plate served as one replicate. For sorted subsets, each replicate PCR was loaded with roughly 200 ng genomic DNA, equivalent to 25,000 to 30,000 T cell genomes. Purified libraries were measured with a Qubit 3.0 fluorometer, size-checked on a Bioanalyzer 2100, and measured again with the KAPA Library Quantification kit. Every immunoSEQ 96-well plate was sequenced on a separate single-read 150-cycle Illumina NextSeq 550 flow cell. As for the authors' bioinformatics: The immunoSEQ output contained only junctional sequences without quality scores, so filtering could not match that applied to full-length reads. Sequences were annotated with PyIR, a Python wrapper for IgBLAST v1.9, and V/J genes and CDR3 were assigned using IMGT germline references. Reads with weak V/J assignments (E-value above 1e-6), missing CDR3, stop codons, out-of-frame junctions, or ambiguous translated residues were removed. V3J clonotypes were defined by identical inferred V gene, J gene, and CDR3 amino acid sequence. The percentage overlap between two repertoires was calculated by dividing the number of shared unique clonotypes by the size of the smaller repertoire. RTK rarefaction, the Chao1 estimator, and Recon v2.1 estimates of unobserved clonotypes were used to assess repertoire richness. OLGA was used to compute generation probabilities for all TCRbeta clonotypes that the gDNA method yielded from a few donors. TCRdb holds this immuneACCESS table with in-frame rearrangements only. Some clones are missing; in checked studies, unresolved V genes explain under half, and the rest has no known cause. The V and J calls and clone size were taken over from that table, and D and trimming were inferred from the DNA. For this sample the table gives roughly 700,000 clones, of which roughly 88% were detected only once. The top ten hold 34% of the sample.

The sequenced material came from memory CD8+ T cells from PBMCs. Explained via the paper, the cell subset or site label denotes: CD45RO+ cells pooled with CCR7-negative TemRA cells. The clonotype comes from a man between 18 and 35 years old in good health. Some clones in this sample may be carry-over from other donors' samples. The rearrangement combines TRBV7-3 with TRBJ2-3, with the D gene not confidently named. The nucleotide sequence reads TGTGCCAGCAGCCTTAAGTTGGATACGCAGTATTTT. This codes for CASSLKLDTQYF.